The sequence of this TCR beta chain was determined in a study of early T cells in non-severe SARS-CoV-2 infection. Study as a whole: Sequencing of bulk RNA from unsorted whole blood was done, without chain pairing.

This clonotype appeared many times. Unique molecular identifiers (one per individual cDNA molecule) were attached. One entry per CDR3 protein, called by TCRdb with MiXCR from the 5' RACE reads. The sample contains nearly 95,000 distinct CDR3 sequences, over 15% of which appear only once. This clonotype was obtained from an adult who was a healthcare worker with PCR-confirmed SARS-CoV-2 infection or an uninfected control (not recorded which). Sequences were derived from whole blood, sampled at baseline.

CDR3 protein: CASSRQGKNGYTF. The CDR3 DNA reads as TGTGCCAGCAGTCGACAGGGGAAAAATGGCTACACCTTC. The V call is TRBV7-9, the J call TRBJ1-2; the match to TRBD1 covers 8 bases. CDR1 SEHNR and CDR2 FQNEAQ come from the germline V gene (reference sequence). J lost 6 bases, V lost 6 bases, and 6 bases had no gene match. This CDR3 contains 13 residues.